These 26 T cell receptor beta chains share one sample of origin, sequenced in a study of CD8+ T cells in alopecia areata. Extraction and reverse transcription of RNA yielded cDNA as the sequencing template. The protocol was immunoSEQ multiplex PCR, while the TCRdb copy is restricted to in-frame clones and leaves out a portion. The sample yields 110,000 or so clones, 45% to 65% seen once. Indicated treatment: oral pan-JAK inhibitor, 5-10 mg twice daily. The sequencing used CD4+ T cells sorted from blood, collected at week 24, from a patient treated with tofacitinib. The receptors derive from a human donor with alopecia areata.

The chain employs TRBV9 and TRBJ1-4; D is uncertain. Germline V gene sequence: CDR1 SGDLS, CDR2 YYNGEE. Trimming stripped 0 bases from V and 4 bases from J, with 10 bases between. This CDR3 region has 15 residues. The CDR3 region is CASSVGPGDNEKLFF. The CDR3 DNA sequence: TGTGCCAGCAGCGTAGGCCCAGGTGATAATGAAAAACTGTTTTTT.

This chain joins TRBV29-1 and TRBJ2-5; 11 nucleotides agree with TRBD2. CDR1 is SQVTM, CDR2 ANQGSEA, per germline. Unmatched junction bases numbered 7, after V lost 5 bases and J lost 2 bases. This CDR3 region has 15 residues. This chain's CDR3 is CSVHHSGGAQETQYF. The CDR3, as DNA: TGCAGCGTTCATCATAGCGGGGGGGCTCAAGAGACCCAGTACTTC.

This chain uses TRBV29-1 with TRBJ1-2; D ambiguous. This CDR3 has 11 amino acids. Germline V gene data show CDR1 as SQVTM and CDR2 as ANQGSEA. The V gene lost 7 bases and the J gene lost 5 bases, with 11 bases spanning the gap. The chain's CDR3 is CSAPEEYGYTF. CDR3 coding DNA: TGCAGCGCACCGGAGGAGTATGGCTACACCTTC.

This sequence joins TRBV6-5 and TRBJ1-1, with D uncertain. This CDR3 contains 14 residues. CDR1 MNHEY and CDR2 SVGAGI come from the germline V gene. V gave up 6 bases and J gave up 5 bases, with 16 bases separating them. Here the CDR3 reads CASSSGWSITEAFF. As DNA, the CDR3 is TGTGCCAGCAGCTCCGGGTGGTCGATAACTGAAGCTTTCTTT.

The CDR3 reads CASNVGPTTAQHF. The CDR3 nucleotides read TGTGCCAGTAACGTAGGACCGACAACAGCCCAGCATTTT. V gene TRBV19 combines with J gene TRBJ1-5; no clear D. The CDR3 spans 13 residues. V was pared by 7 bases and J by 11 bases, with 18 bases between. CDR1 is LNHDA and CDR2 is SQIVND in the germline V gene (reference sequence).

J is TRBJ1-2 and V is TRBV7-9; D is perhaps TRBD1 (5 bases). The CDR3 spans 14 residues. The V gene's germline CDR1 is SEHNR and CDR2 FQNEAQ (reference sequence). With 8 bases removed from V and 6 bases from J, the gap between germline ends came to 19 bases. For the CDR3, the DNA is TGTGCCAGCCGAGTCGGAGGGGCGAAGGATGGCTACACCTTC. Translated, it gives CASRVGGAKDGYTF.

The CDR3 region has the DNA TGTGCCAGCAGCCGCCGCGGGGTTGGCTACACCTTC. Translating it yields CASSRRGVGYTF. V and J are TRBV7-2 and TRBJ1-2; no firm D call. The V end lost 5 bases, the J end lost 7 bases, and 11 bases lay between the germline ends. The V gene's germline CDR1 is SGHTA and CDR2 FQGNSA. CDR3 size: 12 residues. Together with reference TRBV7-2 and TRBJ1-2, the CDR3 gives the full variable domain: GAGVSQSPSNKVTEKGKDVELRCDPISGHTALYWYRQSLGQGLEFLIYFQGNSAPDKSGLPSDRFSAERTGGSVSTLTIQRTQQEDSAVYLCASSRRGVGYTFGSGTRLTVV.

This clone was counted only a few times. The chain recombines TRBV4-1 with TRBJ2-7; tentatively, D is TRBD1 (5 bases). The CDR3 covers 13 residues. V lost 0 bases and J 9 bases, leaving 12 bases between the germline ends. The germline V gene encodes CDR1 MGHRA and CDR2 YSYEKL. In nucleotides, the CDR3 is TGCGCCAGCAGCCAAGACAGGGCTTGGGTGCAGTACTTC. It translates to CASSQDRAWVQYF.

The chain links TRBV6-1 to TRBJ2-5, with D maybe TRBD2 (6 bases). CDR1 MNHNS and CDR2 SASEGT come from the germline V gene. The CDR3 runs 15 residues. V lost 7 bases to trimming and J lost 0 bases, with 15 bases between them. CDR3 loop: CASTVRGGYQETQYF. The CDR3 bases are TGTGCCAGCACCGTAAGAGGAGGGTACCAAGAGACCCAGTACTTC.

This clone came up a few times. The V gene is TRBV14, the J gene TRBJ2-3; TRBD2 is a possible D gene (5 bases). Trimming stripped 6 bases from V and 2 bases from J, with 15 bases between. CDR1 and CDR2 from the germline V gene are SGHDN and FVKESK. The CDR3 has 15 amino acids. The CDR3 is CASSQFGLTTDTQYF. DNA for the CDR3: TGTGCCAGCAGTCAGTTCGGACTGACCACAGATACGCAGTATTTT.

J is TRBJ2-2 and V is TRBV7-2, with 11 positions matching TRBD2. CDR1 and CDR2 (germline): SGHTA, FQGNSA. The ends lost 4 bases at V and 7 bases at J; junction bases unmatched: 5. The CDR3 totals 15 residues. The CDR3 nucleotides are TGTGCCAGCAGCTATAGCGGGGGGGCTAACGGGGAGCTGTTTTTT. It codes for CASSYSGGANGELFF.

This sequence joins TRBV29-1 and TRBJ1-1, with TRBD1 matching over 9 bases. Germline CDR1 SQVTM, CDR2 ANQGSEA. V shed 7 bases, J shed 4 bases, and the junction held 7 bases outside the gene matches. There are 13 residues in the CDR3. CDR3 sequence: CSETGQGGTEAFF. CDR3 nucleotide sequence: TGCAGCGAGACGGGACAGGGTGGCACTGAAGCTTTCTTT. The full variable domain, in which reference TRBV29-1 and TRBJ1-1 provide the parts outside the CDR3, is SAVISQKPSRDICQRGTSLTIQCQVDSQVTMMFWYRQQPGQSLTLIATANQGSEATYESGFVIDKFPISRPNLTFSTLTVSNMSPEDSSIYLCSETGQGGTEAFFGQGTRLTVV.

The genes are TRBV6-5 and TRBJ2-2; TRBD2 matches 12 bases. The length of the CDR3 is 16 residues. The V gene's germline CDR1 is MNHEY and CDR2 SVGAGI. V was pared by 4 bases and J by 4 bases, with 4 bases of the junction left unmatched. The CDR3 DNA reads TGTGCCAGCAGTTTAGGACTAGCGGGGCTCACCGGGGAGCTGTTTTTT. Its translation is CASSLGLAGLTGELFF.

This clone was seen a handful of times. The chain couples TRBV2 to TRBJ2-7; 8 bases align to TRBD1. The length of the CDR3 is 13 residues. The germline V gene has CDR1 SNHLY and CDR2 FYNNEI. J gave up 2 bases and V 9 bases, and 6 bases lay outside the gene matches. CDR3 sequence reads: CASNDRGTYEQYF. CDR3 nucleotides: TGTGCCAGTAATGACAGGGGAACCTACGAGCAGTACTTC.

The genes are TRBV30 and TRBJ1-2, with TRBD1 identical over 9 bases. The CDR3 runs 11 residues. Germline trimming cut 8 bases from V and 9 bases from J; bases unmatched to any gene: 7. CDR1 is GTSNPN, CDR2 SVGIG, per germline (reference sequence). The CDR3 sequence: CATDRGGSYTF. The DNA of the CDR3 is TGTGCCACGGACAGGGGTGGAAGCTACACCTTC.

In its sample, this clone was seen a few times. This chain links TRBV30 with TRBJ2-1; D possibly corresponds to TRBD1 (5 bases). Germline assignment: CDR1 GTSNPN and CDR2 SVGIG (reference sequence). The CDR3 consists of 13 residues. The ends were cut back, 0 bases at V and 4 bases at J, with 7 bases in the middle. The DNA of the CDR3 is TGTGCCTGGAGTGTAGACAGATACAATGAGCAGTTCTTC. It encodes CAWSVDRYNEQFF.

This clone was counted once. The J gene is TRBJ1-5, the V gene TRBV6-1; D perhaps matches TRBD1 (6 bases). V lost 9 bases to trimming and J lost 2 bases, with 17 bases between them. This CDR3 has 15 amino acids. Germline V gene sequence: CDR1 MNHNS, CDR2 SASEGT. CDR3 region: CASETGNAGNQPQHF. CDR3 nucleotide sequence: TGTGCCAGTGAGACAGGAAATGCGGGCAATCAGCCCCAGCATTTT.

CDR3 sequence: CAISELPGTAGELFF. DNA of the CDR3: TGTGCCATCAGTGAGCTCCCCGGGACAGCGGGGGAGCTGTTTTTT. This chain uses TRBV10-3 with TRBJ2-2; the match to TRBD1 covers 7 bases. V was pared by 2 bases and J by 8 bases, with 8 bases of the junction left unmatched. The length of the CDR3 is 15 residues. Germline assignment: CDR1 ENHRY and CDR2 SYGVKD.

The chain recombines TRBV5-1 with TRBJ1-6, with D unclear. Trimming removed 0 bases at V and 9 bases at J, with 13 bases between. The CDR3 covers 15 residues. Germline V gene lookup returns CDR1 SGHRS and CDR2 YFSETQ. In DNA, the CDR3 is TGCGCCAGCAGCTTGGCTAGGACCGCCAGTTCACCCCTCCACTTT. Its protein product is CASSLARTASSPLHF.

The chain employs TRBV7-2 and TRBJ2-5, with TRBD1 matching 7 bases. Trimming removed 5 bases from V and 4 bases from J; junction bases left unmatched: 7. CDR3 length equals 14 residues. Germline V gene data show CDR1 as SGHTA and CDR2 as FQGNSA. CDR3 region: CASSPRQGAETQYF. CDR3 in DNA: TGTGCCAGCAGCCCTCGACAGGGTGCAGAGACCCAGTACTTC.

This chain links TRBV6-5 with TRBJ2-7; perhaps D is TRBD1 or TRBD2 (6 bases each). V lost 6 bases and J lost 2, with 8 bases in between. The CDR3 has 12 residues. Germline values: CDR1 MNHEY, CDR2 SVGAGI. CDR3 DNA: TGTGCCAGCAGGGAGGGGGCCTACGAGCAGTACTTC. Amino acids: CASREGAYEQYF.

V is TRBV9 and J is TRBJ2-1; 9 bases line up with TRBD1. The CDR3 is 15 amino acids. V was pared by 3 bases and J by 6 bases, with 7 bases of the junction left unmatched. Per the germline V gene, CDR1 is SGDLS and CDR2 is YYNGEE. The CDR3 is CASSATGGGGNEQFF. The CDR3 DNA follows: TGTGCCAGCAGCGCCACAGGGGGCGGGGGCAATGAGCAGTTCTTC.

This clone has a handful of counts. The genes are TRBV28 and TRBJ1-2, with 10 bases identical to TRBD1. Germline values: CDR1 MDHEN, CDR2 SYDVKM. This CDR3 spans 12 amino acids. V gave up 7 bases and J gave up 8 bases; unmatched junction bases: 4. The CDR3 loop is CASTGTGEGYTF. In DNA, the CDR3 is TGTGCCAGCACCGGGACAGGGGAGGGCTACACCTTC.

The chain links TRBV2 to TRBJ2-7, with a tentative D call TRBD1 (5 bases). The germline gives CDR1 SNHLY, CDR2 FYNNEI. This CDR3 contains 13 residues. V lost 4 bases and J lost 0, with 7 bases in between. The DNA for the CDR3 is TGTGCCAGCAGTGGACAGTACTCCTACGAGCAGTACTTC. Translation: CASSGQYSYEQYF. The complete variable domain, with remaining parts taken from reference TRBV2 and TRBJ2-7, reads EPEVTQTPSHQVTQMGQEVILRCVPISNHLYFYWYRQILGQKVEFLVSFYNNEISEKSEIFDDQFSVERPDGSNFTLKIRSTKLEDSAMYFCASSGQYSYEQYFGPGTRLTVT.

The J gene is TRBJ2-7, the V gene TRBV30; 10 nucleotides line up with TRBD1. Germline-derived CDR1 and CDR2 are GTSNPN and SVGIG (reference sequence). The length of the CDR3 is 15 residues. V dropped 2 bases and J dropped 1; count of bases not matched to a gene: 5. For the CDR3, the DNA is TGTGCCTGGAGTCCGGGACAGGGGTGGTCCTACGAGCAGTACTTC. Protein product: CAWSPGQGWSYEQYF.

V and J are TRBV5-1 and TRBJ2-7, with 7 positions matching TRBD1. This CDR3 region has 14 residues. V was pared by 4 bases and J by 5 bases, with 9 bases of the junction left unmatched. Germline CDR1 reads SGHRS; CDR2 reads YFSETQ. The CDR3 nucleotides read TGCGCCAGCAGCCAGGGGGATAGGCGGCACGAGCAGTACTTC. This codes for CASSQGDRRHEQYF.